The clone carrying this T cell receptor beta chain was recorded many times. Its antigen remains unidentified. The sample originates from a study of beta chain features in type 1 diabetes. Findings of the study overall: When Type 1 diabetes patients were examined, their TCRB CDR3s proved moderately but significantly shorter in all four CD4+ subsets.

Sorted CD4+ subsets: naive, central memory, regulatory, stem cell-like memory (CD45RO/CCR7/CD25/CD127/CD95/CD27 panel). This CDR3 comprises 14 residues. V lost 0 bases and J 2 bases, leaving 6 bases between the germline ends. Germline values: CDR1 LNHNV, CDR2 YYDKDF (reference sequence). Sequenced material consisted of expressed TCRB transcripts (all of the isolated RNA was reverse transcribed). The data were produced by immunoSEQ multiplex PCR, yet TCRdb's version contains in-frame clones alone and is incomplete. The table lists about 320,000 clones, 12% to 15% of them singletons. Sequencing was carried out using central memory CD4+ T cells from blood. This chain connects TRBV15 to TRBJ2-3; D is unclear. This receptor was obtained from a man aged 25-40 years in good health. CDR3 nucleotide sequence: TGTGCCACCAGCAGAGATGGATTCACAGATACGCAGTATTTT. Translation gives CATSRDGFTDTQYF.